The present TCR beta chain was sequenced within a study of blood T cell repertoires in COVID-19. The overall study: Both acute and convalescent COVID-19 samples were obtained from the United States, Italy and Spain. In each case, the material was cDNA or gDNA derived from T cells, B-cell-depleted T cells, or PBMCs.

There are 16 residues in the CDR3. Germline V CDR1 and CDR2: MGHRA, YSYEKL. Trimming took 1 base from V and 2 from J, leaving 13 bases between them. Authors' processing steps: Reference gene primer amplification in the assay estimated nucleated cell counts. Data came from immunoSEQ multiplex PCR; TCRdb stores just in-frame clones and leaves some out. D and trimming were read from the DNA, whereas the V and J calls and clone size are those reported in that table. The data contain about 150,000 clones, 80% of them singletons. This chain links TRBV4-1 with TRBJ2-3; TRBD1 might be the D (6 bases). The clonotype was recovered from a man aged 60 to 69 with acute or convalescent COVID-19. Sequences were obtained from peripheral blood. CDR3 sequence: CASSQGGLAITDTQYF. CDR3 nucleotide sequence: TGCGCCAGCAGCCAAGGGGGGCTAGCCATCACAGATACGCAGTATTTT.